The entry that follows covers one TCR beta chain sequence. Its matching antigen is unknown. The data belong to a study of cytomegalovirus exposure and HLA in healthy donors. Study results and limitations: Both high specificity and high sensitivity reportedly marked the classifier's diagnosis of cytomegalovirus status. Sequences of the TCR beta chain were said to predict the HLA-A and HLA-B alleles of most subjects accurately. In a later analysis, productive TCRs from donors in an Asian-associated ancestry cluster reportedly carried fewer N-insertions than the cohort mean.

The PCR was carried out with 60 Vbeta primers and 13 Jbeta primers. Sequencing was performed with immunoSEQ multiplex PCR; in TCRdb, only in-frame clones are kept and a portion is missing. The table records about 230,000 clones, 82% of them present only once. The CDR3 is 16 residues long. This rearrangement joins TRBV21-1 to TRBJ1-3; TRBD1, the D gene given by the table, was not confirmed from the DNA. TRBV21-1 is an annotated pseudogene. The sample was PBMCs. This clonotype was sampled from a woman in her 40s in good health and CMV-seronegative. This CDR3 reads CASSKGAGSSGNTIYF. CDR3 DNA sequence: TGTGCCAGCAGCAAAGGGGCAGGGTCCTCTGGAAACACCATATATTTT.